This is a list of T cell receptor beta chains from one sample in a study of cytomegalovirus exposure and HLA in healthy donors. TCRdb's table, derived via immunoSEQ multiplex PCR, lists solely in-frame clones and lacks some. Seen here are around 150,000 clones, 75% observed once, and the top ten hold about 3%. The sequenced material came from PBMCs. The receptors derive from a woman in her forties or fifties in good health and CMV-seropositive. Each CDR3 is given with its conserved first and last residue. Fields, in order: D gene, J gene, V gene, clone size, CDR3 DNA, CDR3 protein. D genes are given only for firm matches. Some rows mark clone size as missing; the rest say once, few, many or name a class of expanded clone.

- TRBJ1-4 TRBV19 once TGTGCCACCAGGGAGGGACGGAAACTGTTTTTT CATREGRKLFF
- TRBJ1-3 TRBV18 once TGTGCCAGCTCACCCCTGGACAGTTCTGGAAACACCATATATTTT CASSPLDSSGNTIYF
- TRBJ2-2 TRBV5-1 few TGCGCCAGCGGGGCTCAGAACACCGGGGAGCTGTTTTTT CASGAQNTGELFF
TRBD2 TRBJ2-3 TRBV7-9 once TGTGCCAGCAGCCCCGTCGGGACTACAAGCACAGATACGCAGTATTTT CASSPVGTTSTDTQYF
- TRBJ1-5 TRBV10-3 - TGTGCCATCAGTGAGTCAGCCCCCTCTTCGGGGAATAGCAATCAGCCCCAGCATTTT CAISESAPSSGNSNQPQHF
TRBD1 TRBJ1-6 TRBV7-2 - TGTGCCAGCAGCAAGGACAGGGCGGGTAATTCACCCCTCCACTTT CASSKDRAGNSPLHF
- TRBJ2-1 TRBV27 - TGTGCCAGCAGTTTAATTGCTAGCAGCTACAATGAGCAGTTCTTC CASSLIASSYNEQFF
- TRBJ2-3 TRBV10-1 few TGCGCCAGCAGTCAGGGAAGTGGGCAGTATTTT CASSQGSGQYF
- TRBJ1-2 TRBV9 once TGTGCCAGCAGCGGCGGGGGGGCGGGGAGTACTTATGGCTACACCTTC CASSGGGAGSTYGYTF
TRBD1 TRBJ2-2 TRBV5-4 - TGTGCCAGCAGCTTGAGGGACAGGGGAATTAGCGGGGAGCTGTTTTTT CASSLRDRGISGELFF
- TRBJ2-5 TRBV28 few TGTGCCAGCAGTTTCCTCCAGACCCAGTACTTC CASSFLQTQYF
TRBD1 TRBJ1-1 TRBV14 - TGTGCCAGCAGCCCATGGACAGGGAAGAACACTGAAGCTTTCTTT CASSPWTGKNTEAFF
TRBD1 TRBJ1-5 TRBV30 few TGTGCCTGGAGTGGTACAGGACAGGGACGAAGTCAGCCCCAGCATTTT CAWSGTGQGRSQPQHF
TRBD1 TRBJ1-6 TRBV27 - TGTGCCAGCAGTTTCTATGGGACAGGGGTTTTATCACCCCTCCACTTT CASSFYGTGVLSPLHF
- TRBJ2-3 TRBV5-8 - TGTGCCAGCAGCTTGGGTCCGAGCACAGATACGCAGTATTTT CASSLGPSTDTQYF
- TRBJ1-4 TRBV6-5 few TGTGCCAGCAAGGAGGGGTGGAATGAAAAACTGTTTTTT CASKEGWNEKLFF
- TRBJ1-4 TRBV19 - TGTGCCAGTAGTATTGGGCCGCGAGCGGAACTGTTTTTT CASSIGPRAELFF
- TRBJ1-4 TRBV9 - TGTGCCAGCAGCGTTCACAGGTCTAATGAAAAACTGTTTTTT CASSVHRSNEKLFF
- TRBJ2-2 TRBV7-9 few TGTGCCAGCAGCTTCGCCTCCCGGGGGAGAACCGGGGAGCTGTTTTTT CASSFASRGRTGELFF
- TRBJ1-5 TRBV2 - TGTGCCAGCATTCAGGGTGTCAATCAGCCCCAGCATTTT CASIQGVNQPQHF
TRBD2 TRBJ2-3 TRBV7-3 - TGTGCCAGCAGCATTAGCGGGGGGGTCGCAGATACGCAGTATTTT CASSISGGVADTQYF
TRBD1 TRBJ1-2 TRBV5-1 - TGCGCCAGCAGCCCCCTGGACAGGGGAGATGGCTACACCTTC CASSPLDRGDGYTF
TRBD2 TRBJ2-5 TRBV10-3 - TGTGCCATCAGTCGGACTAGCGGGGGGGCCGATATTGAGACCCAGTACTTC CAISRTSGGADIETQYF
- TRBJ1-1 TRBV14 - TGTGCCAGCAGCCAAGTTGCGTGCACTGAAGCTTTCTTT CASSQVACTEAFF
TRBD2 TRBJ2-3 TRBV5-1 - TGCGCCAGCAGCTTGGCCGGTGGGCTAGCGGGGAGCACAGATACGCAGTATTTT CASSLAGGLAGSTDTQYF
TRBD2 TRBJ2-1 TRBV7-9 - TGTGCCAGCAGCTACACTAGCGGGGGGGCTCTTGGGCAGTTCTTC CASSYTSGGALGQFF
- TRBJ1-4 TRBV19 - TGTGCCAGTAGTCGATTCAGGGGTGTCAATGAAAAACTGTTTTTT CASSRFRGVNEKLFF
- TRBJ2-2 TRBV18 few TGTGCCAGCTCACCAGCGTCAGGGTTTACCGGGGAGCTGTTTTTT CASSPASGFTGELFF
TRBD1 TRBJ1-2 TRBV5-1 - TGCGCCAGCAAACACGGGACAGGGGAATTATATGGCTACACCTTC CASKHGTGELYGYTF
TRBD1 TRBJ2-6 TRBV7-9 - TGTGCCAGCAGCTCCCAGACAGGGTCTGGGGCCAACGTCCTGACTTTC CASSSQTGSGANVLTF
- TRBJ2-7 TRBV7-9 - TGTGCCAGCAGCTCGGGACAATACGACTCCTACGAGCAGTACTTC CASSSGQYDSYEQYF
TRBD1 TRBJ2-7 TRBV19 - TGTGCCAGTAGGCCGACAGGGGGCTACGAGCAGTACTTC CASRPTGGYEQYF
- TRBJ2-3 TRBV5-4 - TGTGCCAGCAGCTTGCGGCGGGACACAGATACGCAGTATTTT CASSLRRDTDTQYF
TRBD1 TRBJ1-2 TRBV7-8 - TGTGCCAGCAGCCCCTCCCCCGGGACAGACTATGGCTACACCTTC CASSPSPGTDYGYTF
TRBD1 TRBJ1-2 TRBV30 - TGTGCCTGGACAGGGGGTGGGTATGGCTACACCTTC CAWTGGGYGYTF
TRBD1 TRBJ1-5 TRBV6-1 - TGTGCCAGCAGTGTTTACAGGGGGGACAATCAGCCCCAGCATTTT CASSVYRGDNQPQHF
TRBD1 TRBJ2-3 TRBV5-1 - TGCGCCAGCAGCTTGACTGACAGGGGTGCTACGCAGTATTTT CASSLTDRGATQYF
- TRBJ1-3 TRBV10-1 - TGCGCCAGCAGTGACCACCCCGCCCCCAGAGGTGTTGGAAACACCATATATTTT CASSDHPAPRGVGNTIYF
- TRBJ1-2 TRBV5-6 - TGTGCCAGCAGCTTGGGGGGGCTACGTGGCTACACCTTC CASSLGGLRGYTF
TRBD2 TRBJ2-7 TRBV13 - TGTGCCAGCAGCTTAGGGCGGGGGGGTACCTACGAGCAGTACTTC CASSLGRGGTYEQYF
TRBD1 TRBJ2-3 TRBV6-1 - TGTGCCAGCAGTAGACAGGGGACGGGGGCAGATACGCAGTATTTT CASSRQGTGADTQYF
- TRBJ1-1 TRBV2 - TGTGCCAGCCTTACAGGGCAGAACACTGAAGCTTTCTTT CASLTGQNTEAFF
- TRBJ1-2 TRBV7-8 few TGTGCCAGCAGCTCCTTCGTTGGCTACACCTTC CASSSFVGYTF
TRBD1 TRBJ1-2 TRBV10-3 - TGTGCCATCAGTTTGGACAGGGGGTTGAATGGCTACACCTTC CAISLDRGLNGYTF
- TRBJ2-5 TRBV29-1 - TGCAGCGTTGAACTCGGGGGTGGGGAGACCCAGTACTTC CSVELGGGETQYF
- TRBJ1-3 TRBV5-1 - TGCGCCAGCAGCTTGGCAGGGGTCCCTGGAAACACCATATATTTT CASSLAGVPGNTIYF
- TRBJ2-7 TRBV10-3 - TGTGCCATCAAACCTGGACAGGGAGGGGAGCAGTACTTC CAIKPGQGGEQYF
- TRBJ2-7 TRBV6-6 - TGTGCCAGCAGTTACTCGGGCAGGGAAAACGAGCAGTACTTC CASSYSGRENEQYF
TRBD1 TRBJ2-5 TRBV4-1 - TGCGCCAGCAGCCCAGGGGACAGAGAAGAGACCCAGTACTTC CASSPGDREETQYF
- TRBJ1-4 TRBV7-9 - TGTGCCAGCAGCTTGAGGGATACTAATGAAAAACTGTTTTTT CASSLRDTNEKLFF
- TRBJ2-3 TRBV6-1 few TGTGCCGGGTCCGGGACTTATAGCACAGATACGCAGTATTTT CAGSGTYSTDTQYF
TRBD1 TRBJ2-1 TRBV5-5 - TGTGCCAGCGGGAGACTCGGGACAGGGTTAAACAATGAGCAGTTCTTC CASGRLGTGLNNEQFF
TRBD1 TRBJ2-2 TRBV9 - TGTGCCAGCAGCCCGCCTCCGGGACAGGGATGGACCGGGGAGCTGTTTTTT CASSPPPGQGWTGELFF
- TRBJ1-2 TRBV5-5 - TGTGCCAGCAGCTTCCGGGGTCTCGACTATGGCTACACCTTC CASSFRGLDYGYTF
TRBD1 TRBJ1-1 TRBV9 - TGTGCCAGCAGCGCTACAGGGGGAAGGACTGAAGCTTTCTTT CASSATGGRTEAFF
- TRBJ1-1 TRBV14 once TGTGCCAGCAGCCAAGGTGTCATCACTGAAGCTTTCTTT CASSQGVITEAFF
TRBD2 TRBJ2-7 TRBV15 - TGTGCCACCAGCAGAGATACAGAACTAGCGGGGGGGTCGATCTACGAGCAGTACTTC CATSRDTELAGGSIYEQYF
- TRBJ1-2 TRBV4-2 - TGTGCCAGCAGCCAAGAATTCAGCGTCGGACTAGATGGCTACACCTTC CASSQEFSVGLDGYTF